A single sample gave rise to the 29 T cell receptor beta chains below, sequenced in a study of blood T cell repertoires in COVID-19. Measured with immunoSEQ multiplex PCR; TCRdb has only the in-frame clones, and not every one. The data contain about 130,000 clones, 75% to 90% of them singletons. The sample taken for sequencing was PBMCs or T cells enriched from blood (not recorded which). These receptors all stem from a man between 25 and 39 years old who had recovered from COVID-19.

The chain employs TRBV5-4 and TRBJ2-1, with 13 bases fitting TRBD2. V dropped 0 bases and J dropped 3; count of bases not matched to a gene: 6. There are 18 residues in the CDR3. CDR1 and CDR2 (germline): SGHNT, YYREEE (reference sequence). The CDR3 DNA follows: TGTGCCAGCAGCTTGGGACTAGCGGGAGGTCGTAGCTACAATGAGCAGTTCTTC. It codes for CASSLGLAGGRSYNEQFF.

This rearrangement joins TRBV10-3 to TRBJ2-1; D call uncertain. CDR1 is ENHRY and CDR2 is SYGVKD in the germline V gene. The CDR3 runs to 15 residues. Deletions cut 2 bases from V and 10 bases from J, with 18 bases between. The CDR3 DNA is TGTGCCATCAGTGAGGCCCCTGGCCCCCAGCGAGAGCAGTTCTTC. This encodes CAISEAPGPQREQFF.

V and J are TRBV30 and TRBJ1-2, with 8 bases matching TRBD1. V dropped 7 bases and J dropped 2; count of bases not matched to a gene: 3. This CDR3 is 12 amino acids long. The V gene's germline CDR1 is GTSNPN and CDR2 SVGIG (reference sequence). The CDR3 DNA reads TGTGCCTCCTGGACAGGGAACTATGGCTACACCTTC. This encodes CASWTGNYGYTF.

The chain joins TRBV2 to TRBJ2-7; TRBD1 might be the D (6 bases). The CDR3 runs to 13 residues. Germline CDR1 SNHLY, CDR2 FYNNEI. Trimming removed 6 bases at V and 6 bases at J, with 15 bases between. The CDR3 reads CASRMDSSGEQYF. CDR3 DNA sequence: TGTGCCAGCAGGATGGACAGTTCCGGCGAGCAGTACTTC.

The V gene is TRBV30, the J gene TRBJ2-6, with 7 bases aligning to TRBD1. CDR3 size: 15 residues. The V and J ends lost 1 base and 4 bases, in that order; junction bases with no gene match: 4. Germline V gene sequence: CDR1 GTSNPN, CDR2 SVGIG (reference sequence). The CDR3 loop is CAWSENRGGANVLTF. CDR3 in DNA: TGTGCCTGGAGTGAGAACAGGGGAGGGGCCAACGTCCTGACTTTC.

This chain connects TRBV7-9 to TRBJ1-1; D is perhaps TRBD1 (5 bases). This CDR3 is built from 15 residues. Germline CDR1 SEHNR, CDR2 FQNEAQ (reference sequence). Deletions cut 2 bases from V and 3 bases from J, with 13 bases between. The chain's CDR3 is CASSLRGREDTEAFF. The DNA of the CDR3 is TGTGCCAGCAGCTTAAGGGGCAGGGAGGACACTGAAGCTTTCTTT.

This chain connects TRBV6-4 to TRBJ2-3; 7 positions agree with TRBD2. J lost 4 bases, V lost 6 bases, and 4 bases had no gene match. The length of the CDR3 is 13 residues. Germline V gives CDR1 MRHNA, CDR2 SNTAGT. CDR3: CASSRGDADTQYF. CDR3 nucleotide sequence: TGTGCCAGCAGCCGGGGGGACGCAGATACGCAGTATTTT.

This clone was seen a single time. The chain joins TRBV27 to TRBJ1-2; 7 bases align to TRBD1. CDR3 length: 15 residues. The trim removed 5 bases at V and 2 bases at J, leaving 8 bases unmatched. CDR1 is MNHEY, CDR2 SMNVEV, per germline (reference sequence). CDR3 amino acids: CASSPTGRGNYGYTF. The CDR3 region has the DNA TGTGCCAGCAGTCCCACCGGCAGGGGGAACTATGGCTACACCTTC.

This chain joins TRBV19 and TRBJ1-1; 7 bases map to TRBD1. Germline V lookup: CDR1 LNHDA, CDR2 SQIVND (reference sequence). After removal of 1 base from V and 0 bases from J, the junction contained 5 bases not matched to a gene. The CDR3 is 16 amino acids. CDR3 nucleotides: TGTGCCAGTAGTATAGCACGACAGGGAGTGAACACTGAAGCTTTCTTT. It is translated as CASSIARQGVNTEAFF.

V gene TRBV19 combines with J gene TRBJ2-7, with 8 bases lining up with TRBD1. Germline-derived CDR1 and CDR2 are LNHDA and SQIVND (reference sequence). The V and J ends lost 3 bases and 4 bases, in that order; junction bases with no gene match: 5. The CDR3 has 14 residues. DNA of the CDR3: TGTGCCAGTAGTATTGGACAGGGACGGTACGAGCAGTACTTC. This codes for CASSIGQGRYEQYF.

The chain recombines TRBV28 with TRBJ1-5, with D perhaps matching TRBD1 (5 bases). Germline CDR1 is MDHEN and CDR2 is SYDVKM. The CDR3 contains 15 residues. The V end lost 7 bases, the J end lost 7 bases, and 20 bases lay between the germline ends. CDR3 in amino acids: CASTFGSGMGQPQHF. The CDR3, as DNA: TGTGCCAGCACTTTTGGGTCAGGGATGGGGCAGCCCCAGCATTTT.

This chain links TRBV12-5 with TRBJ2-6; maybe TRBD1 (7 bases). V was trimmed by 4 bases and J by 18 bases, leaving 16 bases between them. Germline CDR1 reads LGHNT; CDR2 reads FRNRAP. The CDR3 contains 12 residues. The chain's CDR3 is CASGSSGRGATF. CDR3 sequence (DNA): TGTGCTAGTGGTTCCTCAGGCAGGGGGGCGACTTTC.

This clone turned up a few times. This sequence joins TRBV6-5 and TRBJ1-3, with D perhaps TRBD1 (6 bases). Per the germline V gene, CDR1 is MNHEY and CDR2 is SVGAGI. Deletions cut 6 bases from V and 2 bases from J, with 8 bases between. The CDR3 covers 13 residues. CDR3: CASRHRAGNTIYF. The DNA of the CDR3 is TGTGCCAGCAGGCACAGGGCTGGAAACACCATATATTTT.

The CDR3 DNA reads as TGTGCCAGCAGCTCGCGGGAAGGTGACAATGAGCAGTTCTTC. Protein product: CASSSREGDNEQFF. The J gene is TRBJ2-1, the V gene TRBV11-3, with D possibly matching TRBD2 (6 bases). The CDR3 has 14 residues. Between the trimmed V and J ends, which lost 4 bases and 5 bases, there was a span of 12 bases. Germline V gene data show CDR1 as SGHNT and CDR2 as YENEEA. Full variable domain (outside the CDR3, taken from reference TRBV11-3 and TRBJ2-1): EAGVVQSPRYKIIEKKQPVAFWCNPISGHNTLYWYLQNLGQGPELLIRYENEEAVDDSQLPKDRFSAERLKGVDSTLKIQPAELGDSAVYLCASSSREGDNEQFFGPGTRLTVL.

J is TRBJ1-1 and V is TRBV7-2; perhaps TRBD1 as D (6 bases). Trimming stripped 5 bases from V and 2 bases from J, with 12 bases between. Germline V gives CDR1 SGHTA, CDR2 FQGNSA. The CDR3 has 14 residues. This chain's CDR3 is CASSRDTSNTEAFF. The CDR3 DNA sequence: TGTGCCAGCAGCCGGGACACCTCAAACACTGAAGCTTTCTTT.

This chain links TRBV3-1 (or the pseudogene TRBV3-2) with TRBJ1-3; a weak D match, TRBD1 (5 bases). CDR3 length: 14 residues. The V end was cut by 6 bases, the J end by 4 bases, with 13 bases between. Germline assignment: CDR1 LGHDT and CDR2 YNNKEL (reference sequence). The CDR3 sequence is CASSAGRGGNTIYF. Here the CDR3 DNA reads TGTGCCAGCAGTGCGGGACGGGGAGGAAACACCATATATTTT.

This CDR3 is CASREALAGGLNTGELFF. The CDR3 nucleotides read TGTGCCAGCAGGGAGGCTCTAGCGGGGGGACTTAACACCGGGGAGCTGTTTTTT. The genes are TRBV7-9 and TRBJ2-2; TRBD2 agrees at 11 bases. There are 18 residues in the CDR3. Germline-derived CDR1 and CDR2 are SEHNR and FQNEAQ (reference sequence). Trimming removed 6 bases from V and 2 bases from J; junction bases left unmatched: 11. The entire variable domain, with the rest obtained from reference TRBV7-9 and TRBJ2-2, is as follows: DTGVSQNPRHKITKRGQNVTFRCDPISEHNRLYWYRQTLGQGPEFLTYFQNEAQLEKSRLLSDRFSAERPKGSFSTLEIQRTEQGDSAMYLCASREALAGGLNTGELFFGEGSRLTVL.

This sequence joins TRBV5-1 and TRBJ2-3; 11 nucleotides agree with TRBD2. Germline V gene data show CDR1 as SGHRS and CDR2 as YFSETQ. This CDR3 has 16 residues. Trimming at V came to 2 bases and at J to 2 bases, leaving 4 bases not matched to a gene. This CDR3 reads CASSLGTSGNTDTQYF. In DNA, the CDR3 is TGCGCCAGCAGCTTAGGGACTAGCGGAAACACAGATACGCAGTATTTT.

The CDR3 coding sequence is TGTGCCAGCAGCTTAGATGGGACAGGACCCGGAAACACCATATATTTT. Its translation is CASSLDGTGPGNTIYF. The chain joins TRBV11-2 to TRBJ1-3; TRBD1 matches 8 bases. CDR1 is SGHAT, CDR2 FQNNGV, per germline. This CDR3 comprises 16 residues. The ends lost 0 bases at V and 4 bases at J; junction bases unmatched: 5.

This clone was recorded at least ten times. The chain couples TRBV4-2 to TRBJ2-7; the match to TRBD2 covers 12 bases. The CDR3 has 15 residues. Germline trimming cut 1 base from V and 2 bases from J; bases unmatched to any gene: 0. Germline-derived CDR1 and CDR2 are LGHNA and YNFKEQ. The CDR3 DNA reads TGTGCCAGCAGCCAAGGACTAGCGGGGGCCTACGAGCAGTACGTC. This gives the protein CASSQGLAGAYEQYV.

This clone has only a few counts. The rearrangement joins TRBV11-2 to TRBJ2-7, with 8 bases that match TRBD2. Trimming at V came to 0 bases and at J to 1 base, leaving 8 bases not matched to a gene. Germline CDR1 SGHAT, CDR2 FQNNGV. This CDR3 spans 17 amino acids. CDR3 loop: CASSLDEVAGSSYEQYF. In DNA form, the CDR3 reads TGTGCCAGCAGCTTAGATGAGGTAGCGGGAAGTTCCTACGAGCAGTACTTC. The full variable domain, with the rest looked up from reference TRBV11-2 and TRBJ2-7, is EAGVAQSPRYKIIEKRQSVAFWCNPISGHATLYWYQQILGQGPKLLIQFQNNGVVDDSQLPKDRFSAERLKGVDSTLKIQPAKLEDSAVYLCASSLDEVAGSSYEQYFGPGTRLTVT.

This clone was seen a single time. V usage is TRBV27 and J usage is TRBJ2-1; D is ambiguous. Per the germline V gene, CDR1 is MNHEY and CDR2 is SMNVEV (reference sequence). V lost 6 bases to trimming and J lost 0 bases, with 12 bases between them. The CDR3 contains 15 residues. Written as DNA, the CDR3 is TGTGCCAGCAGACCAGGCCGTAGCTCCTACAATGAGCAGTTCTTC. It encodes CASRPGRSSYNEQFF.

About this clone itself: Other DNA sequences from this sample encode an identical CDR3 as well. The chain recombines TRBV14 with TRBJ1-6, with a weak D call TRBD1 (5 bases). CDR1 and CDR2 (germline): SGHDN, FVKESK. CDR3 length: 15 residues. Trimming stripped 0 bases from V and 7 bases from J, with 10 bases between. The CDR3 is CASSQDSRGNSPLHF. For the CDR3, the DNA is TGTGCCAGCAGCCAAGATAGTCGGGGGAATTCACCCCTCCACTTT. The whole variable domain, remainder taken from reference TRBV14 and TRBJ1-6, is EAGVTQFPSHSVIEKGQTVTLRCDPISGHDNLYWYRRVMGKEIKFLLHFVKESKQDESGMPNNRFLAERTGGTYSTLKVQPAELEDSGVYFCASSQDSRGNSPLHFGNGTRLTVT.

The V gene is TRBV5-4, the J gene TRBJ2-4, with 14 bases lining up with TRBD2. The CDR3 has 17 residues. V lost 0 bases to trimming and J lost 12 bases; unmatched junction nucleotides: 11. Germline V CDR1 and CDR2: SGHNT, YYREEE (reference sequence). The CDR3 is CASSLEPLTSGGASQYF. CDR3 DNA: TGTGCCAGCAGCTTGGAACCTTTGACTAGCGGGGGGGCTAGTCAGTACTTC.

This chain joins TRBV5-1 and TRBJ2-7; TRBD2 might be the D (6 bases). This CDR3 region has 14 residues. Trimming stripped 6 bases from V and 3 bases from J, with 16 bases between. Germline CDR1 SGHRS, CDR2 YFSETQ. The CDR3 protein is CASTLGVSGYEQYF. CDR3 nucleotides: TGCGCCAGCACCCTGGGGGTTAGCGGCTACGAGCAGTACTTC.

The chain has TRBV11-2 and TRBJ2-2; 9 bases match TRBD1. There are 17 residues in the CDR3. Germline trimming cut 4 bases from V and 6 bases from J; bases unmatched to any gene: 12. CDR1 SGHAT and CDR2 FQNNGV come from the germline V gene. The CDR3 loop is CASSSKPGQGIPGELFF. For the CDR3, the DNA is TGTGCCAGCAGCTCTAAACCGGGACAGGGTATTCCCGGGGAGCTGTTTTTT.

The chain is built from TRBV2 and TRBJ2-2, with D tentatively TRBD2 (6 bases). Germline V gives CDR1 SNHLY, CDR2 FYNNEI. This CDR3 has 16 amino acids. Between the trimmed V and J ends, which lost 4 bases and 7 bases, there was a span of 19 bases. The CDR3 protein is CASSVGRRGEVGELFF. The CDR3 bases are TGTGCCAGCAGTGTGGGACGTAGAGGGGAGGTCGGGGAGCTGTTTTTT.

This clone was seen a single time. The chain carries TRBV3-1 (or the pseudogene TRBV3-2) and TRBJ1-5; D possibly corresponds to TRBD1 (5 bases). The V end was cut by 2 bases, the J end by 4 bases, with 12 bases between. Germline CDR1 reads LGHDT; CDR2 reads YNNKEL (reference sequence). This CDR3 contains 15 residues. The CDR3 protein is CASSQSGLRNQPQHF. Written as DNA, the CDR3 is TGTGCCAGCAGCCAATCAGGGCTACGTAATCAGCCCCAGCATTTT.

This clone was seen a few times. Other DNA sequences in this specimen translate into the identical CDR3. The chain uses TRBV7-9 and TRBJ1-1; TRBD1 might be the D (5 bases). This CDR3 region has 15 residues. CDR1 SEHNR and CDR2 FQNEAQ come from the germline V gene (reference sequence). The V gene lost 0 bases and the J gene lost 1 base, with 9 bases spanning the gap. The CDR3: CASSLARGGNTEAFF. The DNA of the CDR3 is TGTGCCAGCAGCTTAGCCCGGGGGGGGAACACTGAAGCTTTCTTT.